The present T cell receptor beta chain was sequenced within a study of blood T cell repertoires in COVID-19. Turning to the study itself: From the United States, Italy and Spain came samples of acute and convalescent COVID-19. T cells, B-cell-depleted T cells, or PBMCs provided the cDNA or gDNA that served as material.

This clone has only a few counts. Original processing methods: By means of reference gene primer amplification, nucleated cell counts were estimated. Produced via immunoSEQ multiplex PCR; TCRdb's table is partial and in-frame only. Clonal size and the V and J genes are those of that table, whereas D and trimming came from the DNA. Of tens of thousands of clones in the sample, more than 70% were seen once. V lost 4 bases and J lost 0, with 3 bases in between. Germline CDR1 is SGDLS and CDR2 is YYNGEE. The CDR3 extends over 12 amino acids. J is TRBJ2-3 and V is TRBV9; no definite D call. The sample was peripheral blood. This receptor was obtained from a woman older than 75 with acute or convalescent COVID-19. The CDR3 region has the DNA TGTGCCAGCAGCCCTAGCACAGATACGCAGTATTTT. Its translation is CASSPSTDTQYF.